The clone carrying this T cell receptor beta chain was counted between two and nine times. The CDR3 extends over 14 amino acids. V gave up 4 bases and J gave up 4 bases; unmatched junction bases: 3. CDR1 and CDR2 from the germline V gene are MGHRA and YSYEKL. This sample is drawn from a study of blood T cell repertoires in COVID-19. Overall study context: Collection of acute and convalescent COVID-19 samples took place in the United States, Italy and Spain. From T cells, B-cell-depleted T cells, or PBMCs came the material, which was cDNA or gDNA.

Authors' data handling: The authors estimated nucleated cell counts from reference gene primer amplification. Sequenced by immunoSEQ multiplex PCR; TCRdb stores in-frame clones only, minus some. From that table come the V and J calls and clone size; the DNA was used to work out D and trimming. The profile covers about 81,000 clones, with about 88% appearing a single time and about 12% taken by the ten largest. The sequence was obtained from a man aged 70 or older with active or convalescent COVID-19. The sample comprised peripheral blood. This sequence joins TRBV4-1 and TRBJ1-5, with TRBD1 matching 8 bases. CDR3 DNA sequence: TGCGCCAGCAGCCCCCGGGACAGGAATCAGCCCCAGCATTTT. Its protein is CASSPRDRNQPQHF.